Shown below are 4 T cell receptor beta chains from a single sample sequenced in a study of CD8+ T cells in alopecia areata. RNA extraction was followed by reverse transcription into cDNA, which acted as the sequencing template. Generated by immunoSEQ multiplex PCR, the TCRdb table keeps only in-frame clones and is missing some. The sample includes 160,000 or so clones, approximately 65% of them seen just once. The specimen comprised CD8+ T cells sorted from blood, sampled at week 0. The receptors shown here come from a human donor with alopecia areata.

The table lists this clone with a count of one. In the same sample, other DNA sequences code for this CDR3. The rearrangement links TRBV4-1 to TRBJ2-3; D uncertain. The CDR3 covers 16 residues. Germline assignment: CDR1 MGHRA and CDR2 YSYEKL. Trimming left V 3 bases short and J 6 bases short, with 19 bases between. CDR3 sequence reads: CASSHEYGESTDTQYF. The CDR3 nucleotides read TGCGCCAGCAGCCATGAGTATGGGGAATCCACGGATACGCAGTATTTT.

The chain couples TRBV6-5 to TRBJ2-7; 7 nucleotides align to TRBD2. Germline lookup yields CDR1 MNHEY and CDR2 SVGAGI. The CDR3 extends over 14 amino acids. V dropped 5 bases and J dropped 0; count of bases not matched to a gene: 4. The CDR3 coding sequence is TGTGCCAGCAGTCCTCGGGGGGACTCCTACGAGCAGTACTTC. Translating it yields CASSPRGDSYEQYF.

The chain is built from TRBV30 and TRBJ2-7; D tentatively reads TRBD1 or TRBD2 (6 bases each). Germline V gene sequence: CDR1 GTSNPN, CDR2 SVGIG (reference sequence). This CDR3 comprises 13 residues. V was trimmed by 2 bases and J by 4 bases, leaving 12 bases between them. The CDR3 bases are TGTGCCTGGAGTTCGGGGGCTGGGTACGAGCAGTACTTC. It translates to CAWSSGAGYEQYF.

The CDR3 here is CASGTSVEQFF. In DNA form, the CDR3 reads TGTGCTAGTGGGACTAGTGTTGAGCAGTTCTTC. V and J are TRBV12-5 and TRBJ2-1; the D gene is possibly TRBD2 (6 bases). V lost 6 bases to trimming and J lost 9 bases, with 9 bases between them. Per the germline V gene, CDR1 is LGHNT and CDR2 is FRNRAP. The CDR3 spans 11 residues.